This record concerns one T cell receptor (beta chain) sequence. Antigen: not known. This sample is part of a study of cytomegalovirus exposure and HLA in healthy donors. General study results and limits: Diagnosis of cytomegalovirus status made by the classifier reportedly showed high specificity and sensitivity.

Looked up from germline, CDR1 is LNHDA and CDR2 is SQIVND (reference sequence). V was clipped by 4 bases and J by 8 bases; unmatched bases: 5. The CDR3 is made up of 13 amino acids. The study ran its PCR with 60 Vbeta and 13 Jbeta primers. Under the authors' procedure: Approximately 9.9 million shared chains were among the roughly 78 million unique TCR beta chains that a later analysis counted. Sequencing was performed with immunoSEQ multiplex PCR; in TCRdb, only in-frame clones are kept and a portion is missing. D and trimming come from the DNA, and the V and J calls and clone size come from that table. The sample has 100,000 to 150,000 clones, almost 80% seen once.

V and J are TRBV19 and TRBJ1-1; 9 nucleotides line up with TRBD1. Sequencing was performed on PBMCs. The receptor was isolated from a female donor in good health and CMV-seronegative. The DNA of the CDR3 is TGTGCCAGTAGTACCACAGGGGGCAAAGAAGCTTTCTTT. Amino acids: CASSTTGGKEAFF.